This record concerns one T cell receptor beta chain sequence. This specimen belongs to a study of blood T cell repertoires in COVID-19. Study context: The United States, Italy and Spain provided the acute and convalescent COVID-19 samples. The analysed material was cDNA or gDNA that came from T cells, B-cell-depleted T cells, or PBMCs.

The CDR3 totals 18 residues. Germline assignment: CDR1 LGHNA and CDR2 YNFKEQ. The trim removed 1 base at V and 5 bases at J, leaving 13 bases unmatched. Authors' data handling: Reference gene primers were amplified, and this amplification served to estimate nucleated cell counts. The assay was immunoSEQ multiplex PCR, and TCRdb's table has in-frame clones only and misses some. V, J and clone size derive from that table, while D and trimming were established from the DNA sequence. Among 70,000 or so clones listed, around 86% were seen once. The chain recombines TRBV4-2 with TRBJ2-5, with 10 bases aligning to TRBD2. This receptor was identified in a man between 65 and 80 years old with active COVID-19. The sequenced sample was peripheral blood. CDR3: CASSQGLAGVGVRETQYF. CDR3 nucleotide sequence: TGTGCCAGCAGCCAAGGGCTAGCGGGAGTCGGGGTAAGGGAGACCCAGTACTTC.